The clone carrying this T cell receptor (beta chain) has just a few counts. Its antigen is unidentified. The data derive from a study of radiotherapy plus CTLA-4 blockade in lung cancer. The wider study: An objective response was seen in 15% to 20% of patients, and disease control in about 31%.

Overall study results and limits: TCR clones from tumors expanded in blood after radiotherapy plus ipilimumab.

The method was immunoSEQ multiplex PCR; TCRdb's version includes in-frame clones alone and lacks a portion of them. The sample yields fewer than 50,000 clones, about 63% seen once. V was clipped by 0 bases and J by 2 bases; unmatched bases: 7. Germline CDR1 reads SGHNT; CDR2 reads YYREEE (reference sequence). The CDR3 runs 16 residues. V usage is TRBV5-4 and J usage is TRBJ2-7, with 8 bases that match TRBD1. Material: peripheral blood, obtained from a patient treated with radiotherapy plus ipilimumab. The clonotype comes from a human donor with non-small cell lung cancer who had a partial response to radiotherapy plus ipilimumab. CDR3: CASSLAPGQVTYEQYF. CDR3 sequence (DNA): TGTGCCAGCAGCTTGGCCCCGGGACAGGTAACCTACGAGCAGTACTTC.